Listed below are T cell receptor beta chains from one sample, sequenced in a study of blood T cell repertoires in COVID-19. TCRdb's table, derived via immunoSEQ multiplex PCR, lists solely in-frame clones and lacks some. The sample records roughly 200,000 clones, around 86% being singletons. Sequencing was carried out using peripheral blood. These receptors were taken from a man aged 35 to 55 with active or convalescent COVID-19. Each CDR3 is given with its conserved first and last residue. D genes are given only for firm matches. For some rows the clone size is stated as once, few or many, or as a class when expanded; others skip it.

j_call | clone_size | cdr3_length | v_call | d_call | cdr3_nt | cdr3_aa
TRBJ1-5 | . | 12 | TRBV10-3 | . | TGTGCCATCAGTGCAGGGGATCAGCCCCAGCATTTT | CAISAGDQPQHF
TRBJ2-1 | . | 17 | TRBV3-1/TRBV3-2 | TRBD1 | TGTGCCAGCAGCCAAGAAAATTTGGGACAGGGAAACAATGAGCAGTTCTTC | CASSQENLGQGNNEQFF
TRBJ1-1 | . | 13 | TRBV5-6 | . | TGTGCCAGCAGCTTGGACAGGGACACTGAAGCTTTCTTT | CASSLDRDTEAFF
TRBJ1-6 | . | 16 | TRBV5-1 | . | TGCGCCAGCAGCTTGCAGGGTGGGTCCTATAATTCACCCCTCCACTTT | CASSLQGGSYNSPLHF
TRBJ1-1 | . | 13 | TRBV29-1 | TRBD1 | TGCAGCGCCCAAGGGGGCAACCGGGTTGAAGCTTTCTTT | CSAQGGNRVEAFF
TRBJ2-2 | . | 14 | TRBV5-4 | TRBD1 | TGTGCCAGCAGCGGGGACAGGAACACCGGGGAGCTGTTTTTT | CASSGDRNTGELFF
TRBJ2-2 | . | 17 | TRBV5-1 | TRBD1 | TGCGCCAGCAGCTTGGGGGCAGACAGGGAAGACACCGGGGAGCTGTTTTTT | CASSLGADREDTGELFF
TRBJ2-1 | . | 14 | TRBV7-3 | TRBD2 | TGTGCCAGCAGCTTCGCGGGGGGGCCTGGTGAGCAGTTCTTC | CASSFAGGPGEQFF
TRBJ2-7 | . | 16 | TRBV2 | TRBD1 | TGTGCCAGCAGGCGTCCGGGACAGGGGGCGGACTACGAGCAGTACTTC | CASRRPGQGADYEQYF
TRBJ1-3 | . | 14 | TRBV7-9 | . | TGTGCCAGCAGCAGATTTAGTTCTGGAAACACCATATATTTT | CASSRFSSGNTIYF
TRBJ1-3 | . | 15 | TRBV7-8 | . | TGTGCCAGCAGCAGTAGGACTGACTCTGGAAACACCATATATTTT | CASSSRTDSGNTIYF
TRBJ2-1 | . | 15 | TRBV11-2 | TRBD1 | TGTGCCAGCAGTCCCGGGACAGGGCCACCCAATGAGCAGTTCTTC | CASSPGTGPPNEQFF
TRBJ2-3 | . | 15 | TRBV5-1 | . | TGCGCCAGCAGGGCCTTCGTTGACAGCTCGATCTTGCAGTATTTT | CASRAFVDSSILQYF
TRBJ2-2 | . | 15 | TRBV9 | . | TGTGCCAGCAGCGCCGTAACTAGCAGTTTCGGGGAGCTGTTTTTT | CASSAVTSSFGELFF
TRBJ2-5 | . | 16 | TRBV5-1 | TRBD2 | TGCGCCAGCAGCTTTGGAAGCGGGGGGAACCAAGAGACCCAGTACTTC | CASSFGSGGNQETQYF
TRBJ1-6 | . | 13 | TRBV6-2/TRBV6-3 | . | TGTGCCAGCAGTTACGTGGCTAATTCACCCCTCCACTTT | CASSYVANSPLHF
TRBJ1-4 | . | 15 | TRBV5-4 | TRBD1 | TGTGCCAGCAGCTCGACAGGGGCTCGCTATGAAAAACTGTTTTTT | CASSSTGARYEKLFF
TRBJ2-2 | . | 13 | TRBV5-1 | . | TGCGCCAGCAGCTTGGCTAGCCGCGGGGAGCTGTTTTTT | CASSLASRGELFF
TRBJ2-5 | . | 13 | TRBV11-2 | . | TGTGCCAGCAGCACCCGAGATCAAGAGACCCAGTACTTC | CASSTRDQETQYF
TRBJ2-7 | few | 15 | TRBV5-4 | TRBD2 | TGTGCCAGCAGGGAAGGGACTAGCGGGGGCTACGAGCAGTACTTC | CASREGTSGGYEQYF
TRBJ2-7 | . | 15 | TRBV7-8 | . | TGTGCCAGCATAAGTGACCGGGTTAGCTCCTACGAGCAGTACTTC | CASISDRVSSYEQYF
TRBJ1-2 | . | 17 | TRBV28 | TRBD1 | TGTGCCAGCAGTATGACCGGGACAGGGGAGGTAGCCTATGGCTACACCTTC | CASSMTGTGEVAYGYTF
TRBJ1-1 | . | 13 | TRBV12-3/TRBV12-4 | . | TGTGCCAGCAGTTTTCGGAGGGGCTATGAAGCTTTCTTT | CASSFRRGYEAFF
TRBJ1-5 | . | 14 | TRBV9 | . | TGTGCCAGCAGCGCCCAGGGTTACGATCAGCCCCAGCATTTT | CASSAQGYDQPQHF